What follows are 3 T cell receptor beta chains derived from one specimen sequenced in a study of regulatory T cells in long-lasting Graves disease. Time point specified: persistent/refractory GD, antithyroid drugs over 5 years with positive TRAb. The TCR library used RNA extracted from PBMCs. CDR3 regions were amplified by Arm-PCR using iRepertoire HTBI primers to build TCR beta libraries. TCRdb passed the multiplex PCR reads through MiXCR, listing each CDR3 protein once. The sample lists under 450,000 distinct CDR3 sequences, 23% seen once, with approximately 28% in the top ten. The sample consisted of peripheral blood mononuclear cells (PBMCs), taken when the disease was refractory, from a patient treated with antithyroid drugs. These receptors came from a female donor with Graves disease.

This clonotype was counted many times. J is TRBJ1-2 and V is TRBV12-3 or TRBV12-4, with a tentative D call TRBD1 (6 bases). The V and J ends lost 7 bases and 3 bases respectively, with 18 bases between them. The length of the CDR3 is 15 residues. CDR3 in amino acids: CASTPRRGLYYGYTF. DNA of the CDR3: TGTGCCAGCACCCCTCGCCGGGGGCTTTACTATGGCTACACCTTC.

This clonotype was picked up many times. This chain links TRBV7-2 with TRBJ2-5; 8 bases agree with TRBD1. Looked up from germline, CDR1 is SGHTA and CDR2 is FQGNSA. CDR3 length: 14 residues. V was pared by 3 bases and J by 1 base, with 1 base of the junction left unmatched. CDR3 amino acids: CASSFDRGQETQYF. As DNA, the CDR3 is TGTGCCAGCAGCTTTGACAGGGGCCAAGAGACCCAGTACTTC.

The sample holds many counts of this clonotype. The V gene is TRBV3-1, the J gene TRBJ2-7, with D perhaps matching TRBD1 (6 bases). The V end was cut by 1 base, the J end by 2 bases, with 9 bases between. This CDR3 region has 14 residues. CDR1 is LGHDT, CDR2 YNNKEL, per germline (reference sequence). Here the CDR3 reads CASSQGGGTYEQYF. CDR3 sequence (DNA): TGTGCCAGCAGCCAAGGAGGGGGAACCTACGAGCAGTACTTC.